The clone carrying this T cell receptor beta chain was seen many times. The antigen is undetermined. This entry is derived from a study of T cell clonality in common variable immunodeficiency. Study results and caveats: CVID subjects had higher TCRbeta clonality than healthy controls, most marked in about a third. CVID subjects shared fewer TCRbeta clones than healthy controls did.

Data came from immunoSEQ multiplex PCR; TCRdb stores just in-frame clones and leaves some out. The data list approximately 64,000 clones, none observed once; about 1.7% falls to the top ten. Both groups were predominantly of Caucasian heritage. Input material: peripheral blood mononuclear cells. This clonotype originated in a person aged 18 to 75 in good health.

CDR3: CASSPTGRYVELFF. The CDR3 bases that were read are TGTGCCAGCAGCCCGACAGGGAGATACGTGGAG. This chain connects TRBV7-9 to TRBJ2-2, with 7 bases fitting TRBD1. With the read ending 3 residues before the CDR3 end, the germline J gene is used to fill in that end. Germline trimming cut 5 bases from V and 10 bases from J; bases unmatched to any gene: 10. Per germline, CDR1 SEHNR and CDR2 FQNEAQ (reference sequence). The CDR3 sequence is 14 residues long.